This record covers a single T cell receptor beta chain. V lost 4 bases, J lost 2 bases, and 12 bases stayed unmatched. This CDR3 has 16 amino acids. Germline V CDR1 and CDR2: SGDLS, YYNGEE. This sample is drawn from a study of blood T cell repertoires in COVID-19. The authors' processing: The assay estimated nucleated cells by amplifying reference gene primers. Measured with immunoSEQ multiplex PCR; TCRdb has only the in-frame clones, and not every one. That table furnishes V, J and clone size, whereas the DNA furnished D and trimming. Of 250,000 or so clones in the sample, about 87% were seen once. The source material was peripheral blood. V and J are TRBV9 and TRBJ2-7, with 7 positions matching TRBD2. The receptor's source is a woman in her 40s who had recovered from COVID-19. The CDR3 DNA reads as TGTGCCAGCAGCAAACGCGAACAGCGGGGCCCCTACGAGCAGTACTTC. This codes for CASSKREQRGPYEQYF.